The source of this T cell receptor beta chain is a study of sequential checkpoint blockade in melanoma. In the study overall: First-line arms were nivolumab then ipilimumab, or the reverse, randomized 1:1. Maintenance nivolumab came after either treatment sequence.

Sample treatment: randomized to nivolumab then ipilimumab (arm A) or the reverse (arm B). No patient had prior DNA-damaging chemotherapy. Sorted cells were live CD3+CD8+, lacking CD19 and CD56, from PBMCs. The CDR3 extends over 13 amino acids. V was shortened by 10 bases and J by 7 bases, with 17 bases between the two germline ends. CDR1 and CDR2 from the germline V gene are SGHVS and FQNEAQ. This clone has a handful of counts. Using immunoSEQ multiplex PCR, the repertoire was profiled, and TCRdb retains in-frame clones only, with some absent. This table holds some 4,500 clones, around 57% found once. The sequencing here drew on CD8+ T cells sorted from blood (inferred from file names), taken from a patient given nivolumab and ipilimumab in sequence. The chain employs TRBV7-8 and TRBJ2-1; tentatively, D is TRBD2 (5 bases). The source is a human donor with melanoma. CDR3: CAILASPWNEQFF. The CDR3 DNA follows: TGTGCCATCCTAGCAAGTCCTTGGAATGAGCAGTTCTTC.